A selection of T cell receptor beta chains follows, all from one sample in a study of T cell changes during pregnancy in multiple sclerosis. Sequencing used immunoSEQ multiplex PCR; TCRdb keeps in-frame clones, though not all of them. The table has 35,000 to 50,000 clones, around 90% seen once; the top ten hold 1.2%. Sequenced material: CD4+ T cells from peripheral blood mononuclear cells, taken in the second trimester of pregnancy. All receptors derive from a female donor with multiple sclerosis, enrolled in a pregnancy study. The CDR3 runs from the conserved cysteine through the conserved F or W. Each record gives: CDR3 protein, CDR3 DNA, D gene, J gene, clone size, V gene. The D gene is left open where the match is weak. Size values are once, few and many counts, or a class for expanded clones, and some rows have none.

CASTQGALDTGELFF,TGCGCCAGCACGCAGGGGGCGCTTGACACCGGGGAGCTGTTTTTT,TRBD1,TRBJ2-2,NA,TRBV5-1
CASGINTQGVSGYTF,TGTGCTAGTGGAATCAACACACAGGGAGTGAGTGGCTACACCTTC,NA,TRBJ1-2,NA,TRBV12-5
CAWSPHGTGMREQYF,TGTGCCTGGAGTCCCCATGGGACAGGGATGAGGGAGCAGTACTTC,TRBD1,TRBJ2-7,NA,TRBV30
CASSMDRGTEAFF,TGTGCCAGTAGTATGGACAGGGGGACTGAAGCTTTCTTT,TRBD1,TRBJ1-1,NA,TRBV19
CASSYRTSGNTGELFF,TGTGCCAGCAGTTACAGGACTAGCGGGAACACCGGGGAGCTGTTTTTT,TRBD2,TRBJ2-2,NA,TRBV27
CASSTPSTNTGELFF,TGTGCCAGCAGTACCCCGAGTACGAACACCGGGGAGCTGTTTTTT,NA,TRBJ2-2,NA,TRBV28
CASSYSGTGHSEQFF,TGTGCCAGCAGTTACTCAGGGACAGGCCATAGTGAGCAGTTCTTC,TRBD1,TRBJ2-1,few,TRBV6-6
CASTSTDTQYF,TGTGCCAGCACGTCCACAGATACGCAGTATTTT,NA,TRBJ2-3,NA,TRBV6-5
CASSLLGTGNEKLFF,TGTGCCAGCAGTTTGCTAGGGACAGGGAATGAAAAACTGTTTTTT,TRBD1,TRBJ1-4,once,TRBV27
CASSGLARRDEQFF,TGTGCCAGTAGTGGTCTAGCGCGCAGGGATGAGCAGTTCTTC,NA,TRBJ2-1,NA,TRBV19
CASSSGLGQPQHF,TGTGCCAGCAGCTCGGGACTCGGCCAGCCCCAGCATTTT,NA,TRBJ1-5,NA,TRBV7-2
CASSLSTGPGETQYF,TGTGCCAGCAGCCTGAGCACAGGGCCGGGGGAGACCCAGTACTTC,NA,TRBJ2-5,NA,TRBV4-2
CASAMGQGNTDTQYF,TGTGCTAGTGCTATGGGACAGGGGAACACAGATACGCAGTATTTT,TRBD1,TRBJ2-3,NA,TRBV12-5
CASSLTGSLRLQPQHF,TGTGCCAGCAGTTTAACTGGCAGCCTGAGGCTACAGCCCCAGCATTTT,NA,TRBJ1-5,NA,TRBV28
CASSPRTSGRDSTDTQYF,TGTGCCAGCAGCCCCAGGACTAGCGGGAGAGACAGCACAGATACGCAGTATTTT,TRBD2,TRBJ2-3,few,TRBV7-9
CATSSGLAGEADTQYF,TGTGCCACCAGCAGCGGACTAGCGGGAGAAGCAGATACGCAGTATTTT,TRBD2,TRBJ2-3,once,TRBV15
CSARFTEAFF,TGCAGTGCCCGGTTCACTGAAGCTTTCTTT,NA,TRBJ1-1,NA,TRBV20-1
CASWGGQWGTQYF,TGTGCCTCTTGGGGGGGGCAATGGGGGACCCAGTACTTC,NA,TRBJ2-5,NA,TRBV2
CASSFRGGSYNEQFF,TGTGCCAGCAGCTTTAGGGGGGGCTCCTACAATGAGCAGTTCTTC,NA,TRBJ2-1,NA,TRBV5-8
CASSEFVGGNEKLFF,TGTGCCAGCAGTGAATTCGTGGGGGGTAATGAAAAACTGTTTTTT,NA,TRBJ1-4,NA,TRBV25-1
CASSPRGGGVFEQYF,TGTGCCAGCAGCCCCCGTGGAGGCGGGGTTTTCGAGCAGTACTTC,NA,TRBJ2-7,NA,TRBV5-4
CASSYGPGYSNQPQHF,TGTGCCAGCAGCTACGGTCCGGGGTATAGCAATCAGCCCCAGCATTTT,NA,TRBJ1-5,NA,TRBV5-4
CASSAVEGNEQFF,TGTGCCAGCAGTGCCGTGGAGGGGAATGAGCAGTTCTTC,NA,TRBJ2-1,NA,TRBV2
CACHNRGPQAYNEQFF,TGTGCCTGTCATAATAGGGGTCCCCAGGCCTACAATGAGCAGTTCTTC,NA,TRBJ2-1,NA,TRBV30
CASSLGLAGTDTQYF,TGCGCCAGCAGCCTGGGGCTAGCGGGCACAGATACGCAGTATTTT,TRBD2,TRBJ2-3,NA,TRBV5-1